Listed below are T cell receptor beta chains from one sample, sequenced in a study of glioma-infiltrating T cells. TCRdb itself ran the multiplex PCR reads through MiXCR, one entry per CDR3 protein. The top ten hold more than 6.5% of the sample, which has about 89,000 distinct CDR3 sequences, about 25% seen once. Source material: glioma tissue, nonneoplastic brain tissue, or PBMCs (not recorded which). These receptors originate from a human donor with low-grade glioma or glioblastoma, undergoing nonglioma brain surgery, or in good health (not recorded which). Both conserved end residues are part of each CDR3. Each record gives: D gene, clone size, V gene, J gene, CDR3 protein, CDR3 DNA. The D gene is left open where the match is weak. Clone sizes are given selectively: once, few, many, or a class where the clone is expanded.

D gene: TRBD1; clone size: many; V gene: TRBV4-1; J gene: TRBJ2-5; CDR3 protein: CASSSTTGYETQYF; CDR3 DNA: TGCGCCAGCAGCTCTACGACAGGGTACGAGACCCAGTACTTC
D gene: NA; clone size: many; V gene: TRBV7-2; J gene: TRBJ2-3; CDR3 protein: CASSFQLTSTDTQYF; CDR3 DNA: TGTGCCAGCAGCTTTCAGTTAACTAGCACAGATACGCAGTATTTT
D gene: TRBD1; clone size: many; V gene: TRBV24-1; J gene: TRBJ1-5; CDR3 protein: CATSDLRTGSFNQPQHF; CDR3 DNA: TGTGCCACCAGTGATTTGCGGACAGGGTCCTTCAATCAGCCCCAGCATTTT
D gene: TRBD2; clone size: many; V gene: TRBV18; J gene: TRBJ2-1; CDR3 protein: CASSPVFVSSGHNEQFF; CDR3 DNA: TGTGCCAGCTCACCAGTTTTCGTCTCTAGCGGCCACAATGAGCAGTTCTTC
D gene: NA; clone size: many; V gene: TRBV6-1; J gene: TRBJ1-4; CDR3 protein: CASTSSSGANEKLFF; CDR3 DNA: TGTGCCAGCACTAGCTCCAGCGGGGCTAATGAAAAACTGTTTTTT
D gene: NA; clone size: many; V gene: TRBV27; J gene: TRBJ2-5; CDR3 protein: CASRVLAAYQETQYF; CDR3 DNA: TGTGCCAGCAGGGTCTTAGCGGCGTACCAAGAGACCCAGTACTTC
D gene: NA; clone size: many; V gene: TRBV7-2; J gene: TRBJ1-5; CDR3 protein: CASSLGSVGNQPQHF; CDR3 DNA: TGTGCCAGCAGCTTAGGATCAGTTGGGAATCAGCCCCAGCATTTT
D gene: NA; clone size: NA; V gene: TRBV11-3; J gene: TRBJ2-1; CDR3 protein: CASSLEVGPYNEQFF; CDR3 DNA: TGTGCCAGCAGCTTAGAGGTGGGTCCTTACAATGAGCAGTTCTTC
D gene: TRBD2; clone size: many; V gene: TRBV6-5; J gene: TRBJ2-3; CDR3 protein: CASSYSRGGGGTDTQYF; CDR3 DNA: TGTGCCAGCAGTTACTCCCGGGGGGGAGGCGGCACAGATACGCAGTATTTT
D gene: NA; clone size: NA; V gene: TRBV19; J gene: TRBJ2-1; CDR3 protein: CASQKRTSYNEQFF; CDR3 DNA: TGTGCCAGTCAGAAGCGGACCTCCTACAATGAGCAGTTCTTC
D gene: TRBD1; clone size: many; V gene: TRBV19; J gene: TRBJ2-7; CDR3 protein: CASSIQTGNYEQYF; CDR3 DNA: TGTGCCAGTAGTATCCAGACAGGGAACTACGAGCAGTACTTC
D gene: TRBD1; clone size: few; V gene: TRBV7-9; J gene: TRBJ1-2; CDR3 protein: CASSPDRGTHGYTF; CDR3 DNA: TGTGCCAGCAGCCCAGACAGGGGGACGCATGGCTACACCTTC
D gene: NA; clone size: NA; V gene: TRBV7-9; J gene: TRBJ2-3; CDR3 protein: CASSPQHRGGGTDTQYF; CDR3 DNA: TGTGCCAGCAGCCCCCAACATCGAGGGGGGGGCACAGATACGCAGTATTTT
D gene: NA; clone size: many; V gene: TRBV7-2; J gene: TRBJ2-1; CDR3 protein: CASSLVYEQFF; CDR3 DNA: TGTGCCAGCAGCTTAGTATATGAGCAGTTCTTC
D gene: TRBD2; clone size: many; V gene: TRBV20-1; J gene: TRBJ2-1; CDR3 protein: CSPTGTKNEQFF; CDR3 DNA: TGCAGTCCGACCGGGACTAAGAATGAGCAGTTCTTC
D gene: NA; clone size: few; V gene: TRBV11-3; J gene: TRBJ2-2; CDR3 protein: CASSLGGSWAGELFF; CDR3 DNA: TGTGCCAGCAGCTTAGGTGGGAGCTGGGCCGGGGAGCTGTTTTTT
D gene: NA; clone size: many; V gene: TRBV15; J gene: TRBJ2-3; CDR3 protein: CATSRDMRVTRYTQYF; CDR3 DNA: TGTGCCACCAGCAGAGATATGAGGGTTACCAGATATACGCAGTATTTT
D gene: NA; clone size: many; V gene: TRBV18; J gene: TRBJ2-3; CDR3 protein: CASSGGLTDTQYF; CDR3 DNA: TGTGCCAGCTCAGGGGGTCTCACAGATACGCAGTATTTT
D gene: NA; clone size: many; V gene: TRBV6-1; J gene: TRBJ1-4; CDR3 protein: CASSLGGTATNEKLFF; CDR3 DNA: TGTGCCAGCAGCCTCGGAGGTACAGCAACTAATGAAAAACTGTTTTTT
D gene: TRBD2; clone size: many; V gene: TRBV4-2; J gene: TRBJ2-7; CDR3 protein: CASSQVIAGGVYEQYF; CDR3 DNA: TGTGCCAGCAGCCAAGTAATAGCGGGGGGCGTCTACGAGCAGTACTTC
D gene: TRBD2; clone size: many; V gene: TRBV27; J gene: TRBJ2-2; CDR3 protein: CASSPLTSGGYANTGELFF; CDR3 DNA: TGTGCCAGCAGTCCACTGACTAGCGGGGGTTACGCGAACACCGGGGAGCTGTTTTTT
D gene: NA; clone size: many; V gene: TRBV12-3/TRBV12-4; J gene: TRBJ1-1; CDR3 protein: CASRERRPTLNTEAFF; CDR3 DNA: TGTGCCAGCAGAGAACGTCGACCCACCTTGAACACTGAAGCTTTCTTT
D gene: NA; clone size: many; V gene: TRBV7-8; J gene: TRBJ1-5; CDR3 protein: CASSLGRGLNQPQHF; CDR3 DNA: TGTGCCAGCAGTCTCGGGCGCGGACTAAATCAGCCCCAGCATTTT
D gene: NA; clone size: many; V gene: TRBV28; J gene: TRBJ1-1; CDR3 protein: CASSLIPTNTEAFF; CDR3 DNA: TGTGCCAGCAGTTTAATACCGACGAACACTGAAGCTTTCTTT
D gene: NA; clone size: many; V gene: TRBV25-1; J gene: TRBJ1-6; CDR3 protein: CASSGGDFTGYYSPLHF; CDR3 DNA: TGTGCCAGCAGTGGAGGAGACTTCACAGGTTATTATTCACCCCTCCACTTT
D gene: NA; clone size: once; V gene: TRBV11-2; J gene: TRBJ2-3; CDR3 protein: CASSLVDTKYF; CDR3 DNA: TGTGCCAGCAGCTTGGTTGATACGAAGTATTTT
D gene: NA; clone size: NA; V gene: TRBV12-3/TRBV12-4; J gene: TRBJ1-2; CDR3 protein: CASSSRRDANYGYTF; CDR3 DNA: TGTGCCAGCAGTTCCCGGCGTGATGCTAACTATGGCTACACCTTC
D gene: TRBD2; clone size: NA; V gene: TRBV4-2; J gene: TRBJ2-1; CDR3 protein: CASSQAPDPSGRATYNEQFF; CDR3 DNA: TGTGCCAGCAGCCAAGCCCCGGACCCTAGCGGGAGGGCAACCTACAATGAGCAGTTCTTC